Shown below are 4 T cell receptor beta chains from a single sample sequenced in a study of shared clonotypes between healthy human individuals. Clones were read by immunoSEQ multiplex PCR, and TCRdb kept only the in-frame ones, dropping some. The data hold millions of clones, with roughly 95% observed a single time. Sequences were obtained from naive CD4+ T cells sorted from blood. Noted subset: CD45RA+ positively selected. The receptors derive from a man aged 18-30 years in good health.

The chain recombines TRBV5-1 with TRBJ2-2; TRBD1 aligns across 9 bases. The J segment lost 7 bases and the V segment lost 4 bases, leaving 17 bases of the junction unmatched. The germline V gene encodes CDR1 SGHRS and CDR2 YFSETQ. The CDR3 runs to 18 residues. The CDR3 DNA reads TGCGCCAGCAGCGCGGGGCTCCTCGGGACAGGGATTCACGGGGAGCTGTTTTTT. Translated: CASSAGLLGTGIHGELFF.

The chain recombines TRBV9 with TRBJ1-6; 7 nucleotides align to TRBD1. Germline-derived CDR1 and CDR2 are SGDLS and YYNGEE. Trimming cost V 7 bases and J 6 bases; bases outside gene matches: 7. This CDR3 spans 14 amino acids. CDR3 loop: CASARGDLNSPLHF. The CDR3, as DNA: TGTGCCAGCGCCAGGGGGGATCTTAATTCACCCCTCCACTTT.

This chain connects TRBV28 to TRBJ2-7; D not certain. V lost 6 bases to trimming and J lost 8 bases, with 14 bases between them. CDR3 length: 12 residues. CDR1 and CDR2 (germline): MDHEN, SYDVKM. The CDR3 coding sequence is TGTGCCAGCAGCCTTAGTCCCAGCCAGCAGTACTTC. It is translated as CASSLSPSQQYF.

The CDR3 DNA follows: TGTGCCAGCAGTGACCCCCCGGGACAGGGGGCTTTCTTT. It specifies CASSDPPGQGAFF. The chain is built from TRBV6-5 and TRBJ1-1; TRBD1 matches 10 bases. V shed 5 bases, J shed 11 bases, and the junction held 8 bases outside the gene matches. CDR1 MNHEY and CDR2 SVGAGI come from the germline V gene. The CDR3 has 13 amino acids.